This is a list of T cell receptor beta chains from one sample in a study of blood T cell repertoires in COVID-19. Method: immunoSEQ multiplex PCR; TCRdb's copy keeps in-frame clones and lacks some. The sample consists of some 180,000 clones, 84% of them appearing once. Sequencing was carried out using peripheral blood. The receptor source for this set is an elderly woman with COVID-19, enrolled during active disease. Each CDR3 is given with its conserved first and last residue. D genes are given only for firm matches. Clone sizes are given selectively: once, few, many, or a class where the clone is expanded.

CDR3 | DNA | J | V | D | size
CASSIVPRDTDTQYF | TGTGCCAGTAGTATTGTACCCAGGGACACAGATACGCAGTATTTT | TRBJ2-3 | TRBV19 | . | .
CASSLMDSNYGYTF | TGCGCCAGCAGCCTAATGGACAGCAACTATGGCTACACCTTC | TRBJ1-2 | TRBV4-3 | . | .
CSVALGTGGGEAFF | TGCAGCGTTGCCCTCGGGACAGGGGGCGGTGAAGCTTTCTTT | TRBJ1-1 | TRBV29-1 | TRBD1 | few
CASSLTGAAGYTF | TGTGCCAGCAGCTTAACAGGGGCCGCTGGCTACACCTTC | TRBJ1-2 | TRBV7-9 | TRBD1 | .
CASSPRGGQETQYF | TGTGCCAGCAGTCCCCGGGGGGGGCAAGAGACCCAGTACTTC | TRBJ2-5 | TRBV27 | TRBD2 | .
CASSLSSTDTQYF | TGCGCCAGCAGCTTATCTAGCACAGATACGCAGTATTTT | TRBJ2-3 | TRBV5-1 | . | .
CASNRGGNTGELFF | TGCGCCAGCAATAGGGGAGGGAACACCGGGGAGCTGTTTTTT | TRBJ2-2 | TRBV4-3 | . | .
CASSLSYQPQHF | TGTGCCAGCAGTTTGTCCTATCAGCCCCAGCATTTT | TRBJ1-5 | TRBV12-3/TRBV12-4 | . | .
CASSTSLAGDADTQYF | TGTGCCAGCAGCACCAGCCTAGCGGGGGATGCAGATACGCAGTATTTT | TRBJ2-3 | TRBV9 | TRBD2 | .
CASSQDASSVYGYTF | TGTGCCAGCAGCCAAGATGCCAGTTCTGTCTATGGCTACACCTTC | TRBJ1-2 | TRBV4-2 | . | .
CASSLAADSNLQFF | TGTGCCAGCAGCTTGGCCGCCGACTCGAACCTGCAGTTCTTC | TRBJ2-1 | TRBV5-4 | . | few
CASSYSEGELFF | TGTGCCAGCAGTTACTCGGAGGGGGAGCTGTTTTTT | TRBJ2-2 | TRBV6-6 | . | .
CASSVGTGPYQETQYF | TGTGCCAGCAGCGTCGGGACAGGTCCGTACCAAGAGACCCAGTACTTC | TRBJ2-5 | TRBV5-8 | TRBD1 | .
CASSPSGPGGLNEQFF | TGTGCCAGCAGCCCATCCGGGCCCGGGGGGTTGAATGAGCAGTTCTTC | TRBJ2-1 | TRBV7-3 | TRBD2 | .
CASSFITGLAGNYEQYF | TGCGCCAGCAGCTTCATTACCGGACTAGCGGGAAACTACGAGCAGTACTTC | TRBJ2-7 | TRBV4-1 | TRBD2 | .
CASSKGLAGEADTQYF | TGTGCCAGCAGCAAAGGACTAGCGGGGGAGGCAGATACGCAGTATTTT | TRBJ2-3 | TRBV11-3 | TRBD2 | .
CASSIVPGIAKNIQYF | TGTGCCAGTAGTATAGTGCCGGGGATAGCCAAAAACATTCAGTACTTC | TRBJ2-4 | TRBV19 | . | .
CAILKAQGAGYGYTF | TGTGCCATCCTTAAGGCACAGGGGGCCGGCTATGGCTACACCTTC | TRBJ1-2 | TRBV7-2 | TRBD1 | .
CASTENHMNTEAFF | TGTGCCAGTACCGAGAATCATATGAACACTGAAGCTTTCTTT | TRBJ1-1 | TRBV19 | . | .
CAWVTGGSYNEQFF | TGTGCCTGGGTAACGGGAGGATCCTACAATGAGCAGTTCTTC | TRBJ2-1 | TRBV30 | TRBD2 | .
CSRLGNEQFF | TGCAGCAGACTAGGCAATGAGCAGTTCTTC | TRBJ2-1 | TRBV20-1 | . | .
CASSMVPSGLQETQYF | TGTGCCAGTAGTATGGTGCCTAGCGGTCTCCAAGAGACCCAGTACTTC | TRBJ2-5 | TRBV19 | TRBD2 | .
CASSSTTREWIYNEQFF | TGCGCCAGCAGCTCAACCACGCGGGAATGGATTTACAATGAGCAGTTCTTC | TRBJ2-1 | TRBV5-1 | . | .
CASSSEVAGGNNEQFF | TGCGCCAGCAGCTCGGAAGTAGCGGGAGGGAACAATGAGCAGTTCTTC | TRBJ2-1 | TRBV5-1 | TRBD2 | .
CASRGLAGEVNEQFF | TGCGCCAGCAGGGGCTTAGCGGGAGAGGTCAATGAGCAGTTCTTC | TRBJ2-1 | TRBV5-1 | TRBD2 | .
CASSKVSGAGLELFF | TGTGCCAGCAGCAAAGTCTCGGGAGCCGGCTTGGAACTGTTTTTT | TRBJ1-4 | TRBV5-8 | . | .
CASSQESSLDIQYF | TGCGCCAGCAGCCAGGAAAGCTCCTTGGACATTCAGTACTTC | TRBJ2-4 | TRBV5-1 | . | few
CASSPIRDRGESYLGANYGYTF | TGTGCCAGCTCACCGATCCGGGACAGGGGGGAAAGTTACTTGGGAGCTAACTATGGCTACACCTTC | TRBJ1-2 | TRBV18 | TRBD1 | .
CASSLWAISNTEAFF | TGTGCCAGCAGCTTATGGGCTATAAGCAACACTGAAGCTTTCTTT | TRBJ1-1 | TRBV7-9 | . | .
CASSVSPGYGGELFF | TGTGCCAGCAGCGTCTCCCCCGGTTATGGCGGGGAGCTGTTTTTT | TRBJ2-2 | TRBV9 | . | few
CASSSSGATNEKLFF | TGTGCCAGCAGTTCCTCGGGAGCAACTAATGAAAAACTGTTTTTT | TRBJ1-4 | TRBV6-5 | . | .
CASSRQGDNQPQHF | TGTGCCAGCTCACGACAGGGTGATAATCAGCCCCAGCATTTT | TRBJ1-5 | TRBV18 | TRBD1 | .
CASSYDRGQDTEAFF | TGTGCCAGCAGTTACGACAGGGGGCAGGACACTGAAGCTTTCTTT | TRBJ1-1 | TRBV2 | TRBD1 | .
CASSSIINPEAFF | TGTGCCAGCAGCTCCATCATCAATCCTGAAGCTTTCTTT | TRBJ1-1 | TRBV7-2 | . | few
CAISESSAGSSYNEQFF | TGTGCCATCAGTGAGTCGTCCGCGGGGTCCTCCTACAATGAGCAGTTCTTC | TRBJ2-1 | TRBV10-3 | . | .
CASSPTGTELYEQYF | TGTGCCAGCAGCCCTACCGGGACAGAACTCTACGAGCAGTACTTC | TRBJ2-7 | TRBV7-2 | TRBD1 | .
CASSFTGTDTQYF | TGTGCCAGCAGCTTCACGGGCACAGATACGCAGTATTTT | TRBJ2-3 | TRBV5-6 | . | .
CASRIDSYEQYF | TGTGCCAGCAGAATCGACAGCTACGAGCAGTACTTC | TRBJ2-7 | TRBV5-4 | . | .
CASRQGGGYNEQFF | TGCGCCAGCAGACAGGGAGGGGGGTACAATGAGCAGTTCTTC | TRBJ2-1 | TRBV5-1 | . | .
CASSRAASGNTIYF | TGTGCCAGTAGTAGGGCAGCCTCTGGAAACACCATATATTTT | TRBJ1-3 | TRBV19 | . | once
CATSQGGRETQYF | TGTGCCACCAGTCAGGGAGGGAGAGAGACCCAGTACTTC | TRBJ2-5 | TRBV24-1 | TRBD2 | .
CASSRTVNTEAFF | TGCGCCAGCAGTCGGACAGTGAACACTGAAGCTTTCTTT | TRBJ1-1 | TRBV5-1 | . | few
CASSPRTGAAQPQHF | TGTGCCAGCAGCCCCCGGACAGGGGCGGCTCAGCCCCAGCATTTT | TRBJ1-5 | TRBV7-2 | TRBD1 | once